Each of the 27 T cell receptor beta chains below was sequenced from the same sample in a study of PD-1 and CTLA-4 blockade in melanoma. Clones were read by immunoSEQ multiplex PCR, and TCRdb kept only the in-frame ones, dropping some. The sample has around 21,000 clones, around 88% seen once. This specimen was CD8+ T cells from peripheral blood, taken before anti-PD-1 treatment. These receptor sequences come from a human donor with melanoma.

The gene calls are TRBV7-9 and TRBJ1-5; a possible D gene is TRBD1 (6 bases). Trimming removed 1 base at V and 0 bases at J, with 13 bases between. This CDR3 spans 17 amino acids. The germline CDR1 and CDR2 sequences are SEHNR and FQNEAQ (reference sequence). The CDR3 sequence: CASSLVGGPYSNQPQHF. CDR3 bases: TGTGCCAGCAGCTTAGTTGGGGGCCCCTATAGCAATCAGCCCCAGCATTTT.

The chain has TRBV28 and TRBJ2-6; a weak D match, TRBD2 (8 bases). This CDR3 has 17 residues. V dropped 5 bases and J dropped 1 base, with 15 bases sitting between them. CDR1 MDHEN and CDR2 SYDVKM come from the germline V gene. This CDR3 reads CASSREGAQSGANVLTF. CDR3 DNA: TGTGCCAGCAGTCGGGAGGGGGCGCAGTCTGGGGCCAACGTCCTGACTTTC. Full variable domain (missing parts from reference TRBV28 and TRBJ2-6): DVKVTQSSRYLVKRTGEKVFLECVQDMDHENMFWYRQDPGLGLRLIYFSYDVKMKEKGDIPEGYSVSREKKERFSLILESASTNQTSMYLCASSREGAQSGANVLTFGAGSRLTVL.

This chain connects TRBV5-1 to TRBJ2-1; D gene ambiguous. The germline CDR1 and CDR2 sequences are SGHRS and YFSETQ. V was clipped by 0 bases and J by 2 bases, with 12 bases between them. The CDR3 extends over 16 amino acids. The CDR3 bases are TGCGCCAGCAGCTTGGACAGTCCTCCTACCTACAATGAGCAGTTCTTC. This codes for CASSLDSPPTYNEQFF.

The V and J genes are TRBV7-8 and TRBJ1-1, with a weak D call TRBD1 (5 bases). Germline V gene sequence: CDR1 SGHVS, CDR2 FQNEAQ. This CDR3 is 12 amino acids long. The V gene lost 1 base and the J gene lost 6 bases, with 6 bases spanning the gap. The CDR3 DNA is TGTGCCAGCAGCTTAGGGGGACCTGAAGCTTTCTTT. Translating it yields CASSLGGPEAFF. The full variable domain, in which reference TRBV7-8 and TRBJ1-1 provide the parts outside the CDR3, is GAGVSQSPRYKVAKRGQDVALRCDPISGHVSLFWYQQALGQGPEFLTYFQNEAQLDKSGLPSDRFFAERPEGSVSTLKIQRTQQEDSAVYLCASSLGGPEAFFGQGTRLTVV.

This clone came up once. The V and J genes are TRBV19 and TRBJ1-1, with TRBD1 as a possible D gene (6 bases). Germline assignment: CDR1 LNHDA and CDR2 SQIVND (reference sequence). Trimming cost V 5 bases and J 2 bases, with 12 bases left between them. There are 14 residues in the CDR3. The CDR3: CASSYGGRNTEAFF. The CDR3 DNA follows: TGTGCCAGTAGTTATGGGGGGCGAAACACTGAAGCTTTCTTT.

This chain joins TRBV4-2 and TRBJ1-4; TRBD1 aligns across 7 bases. The V and J ends lost 4 bases and 5 bases, in that order; junction bases with no gene match: 4. Germline CDR1 reads LGHNA; CDR2 reads YNFKEQ. The CDR3 has 14 residues. The CDR3 loop is CASSLGTANEKLFF. The CDR3 DNA sequence: TGTGCCAGCAGCCTAGGGACAGCCAATGAAAAACTGTTTTTT.

This rearrangement joins TRBV3-1 (or the pseudogene TRBV3-2) to TRBJ2-5, with D uncertain. Deletions cut 3 bases from V and 2 bases from J, with 7 bases between. CDR1 and CDR2 from the germline V gene are LGHDT and YNNKEL (reference sequence). The CDR3 consists of 13 residues. Written as DNA, the CDR3 is TGTGCCAGCAGCCACGTAGAACAAGAGACCCAGTACTTC. This translates into CASSHVEQETQYF.

V and J are TRBV28 and TRBJ1-4; 7 positions match TRBD1. The trim removed 3 bases at V and 5 bases at J, leaving 3 bases unmatched. The V gene's germline CDR1 is MDHEN and CDR2 SYDVKM. This CDR3 is built from 14 residues. The CDR3 reads CASSFGTENEKLFF. As DNA, the CDR3 is TGTGCCAGCAGTTTTGGGACAGAGAATGAAAAACTGTTTTTT.

The CDR3 DNA sequence: TGCGCCAGCAGCCCCAGTCCGGTGAACACTGAAGCTTTCTTT. As protein: CASSPSPVNTEAFF. The rearrangement uses TRBV4-1 and TRBJ1-1; D unclear. The CDR3 sequence is 14 residues long. CDR1 and CDR2 from the germline V gene are MGHRA and YSYEKL. The V end was cut by 4 bases, the J end by 0 bases, with 9 bases between.

The chain carries TRBV30 and TRBJ1-5; 9 bases line up with TRBD1. This CDR3 has 14 amino acids. The V gene end was trimmed by 3 bases and the J gene end by 7 bases; junction bases not matched to a gene: 7. Per the germline V gene, CDR1 is GTSNPN and CDR2 is SVGIG (reference sequence). CDR3 protein: CAWSPGQGGQPQHF. CDR3 nucleotides: TGTGCCTGGAGCCCGGGACAGGGTGGCCAGCCCCAGCATTTT.

The genes are TRBV4-3 and TRBJ1-2; D remains unclear. The length of the CDR3 is 13 residues. V lost 0 bases and J lost 4, with 6 bases in between. The germline gives CDR1 LGHNA, CDR2 YSLEER. The CDR3 loop reads CASSQEGGYGYTF. DNA for the CDR3: TGCGCCAGCAGCCAAGAAGGAGGCTATGGCTACACCTTC.

The chain combines TRBV19 with TRBJ2-1; D perhaps matches TRBD2 (7 bases). The CDR3 runs 13 residues. The V gene lost 6 bases and the J gene lost 3 bases, with 9 bases spanning the gap. Germline V gives CDR1 LNHDA, CDR2 SQIVND (reference sequence). The CDR3 sequence is CASSGGLYNEQFF. The CDR3 nucleotides read TGTGCCAGTAGCGGGGGGCTCTACAATGAGCAGTTCTTC.

The CDR3, as DNA: TGTGCCAGCAGTTCGGCAGGACACACTGAAGCTTTCTTT. It yields the protein CASSSAGHTEAFF. The chain combines TRBV27 with TRBJ1-1, with D unclear. This CDR3 has 13 amino acids. V was cut by 4 bases and J by 3 bases, with 9 bases left in between. Looked up from germline, CDR1 is MNHEY and CDR2 is SMNVEV (reference sequence).

This clone came up a few times. V gene TRBV7-3 combines with J gene TRBJ2-7; the D gene is possibly TRBD2 (7 bases). This CDR3 spans 14 amino acids. Deletions cut 5 bases from V and 5 bases from J, with 16 bases between. Germline CDR1 and CDR2: SGHTA and FQGTGA. The CDR3 sequence is CASSPGGGADEQYF. In nucleotides, the CDR3 is TGTGCCAGCAGCCCCGGCGGGGGCGCGGACGAGCAGTACTTC.

The chain has TRBV30 and TRBJ1-2; D is undetermined. Germline V gene data show CDR1 as GTSNPN and CDR2 as SVGIG (reference sequence). The CDR3 covers 10 residues. V lost 7 bases, J lost 6 bases, and 9 bases lay in between. Here the CDR3 DNA reads TGTGCCTACACACGGGATGGCTACACCTTC. Protein product: CAYTRDGYTF.

This clone was seen only once. The chain's CDR3 is CASSESSGGPDTQYF. CDR3 bases: TGTGCCAGCAGTGAGTCGTCGGGGGGGCCAGATACGCAGTATTTT. V gene TRBV6-4 combines with J gene TRBJ2-3; 8 positions agree with TRBD2. V trimming: 3 bases; J trimming: 4 bases; junction bases outside the gene matches: 6. Germline-derived CDR1 and CDR2 are MRHNA and SNTAGT. This CDR3 region has 15 residues.

CDR3 nucleotide sequence: TGTGCCAGCAGCTTAGGGGACTCCGGGGGAGAGACCCAGTACTTC. Translated, it gives CASSLGDSGGETQYF. J is TRBJ2-5 and V is TRBV7-7, with D possibly TRBD2 on 6 matching bases. The CDR3 extends over 15 amino acids. V was clipped by 1 base and J by 4 bases, with 13 bases between them. Germline V gene lookup returns CDR1 SSHAT and CDR2 FNYEAQ (reference sequence).

This chain uses TRBV9 with TRBJ2-2; TRBD2 matches at 11 bases. The CDR3 length is 16 residues. From germline, CDR1 is SGDLS and CDR2 YYNGEE. The V gene end was trimmed by 3 bases and the J gene end by 1 base; junction bases not matched to a gene: 2. Written as DNA, the CDR3 is TGTGCCAGCAGCGAGACTAGCGGGGAGAACACCGGGGAGCTGTTTTTT. It is translated as CASSETSGENTGELFF.

The gene calls are TRBV4-2 and TRBJ2-7; D gene unclear. Germline values: CDR1 LGHNA, CDR2 YNFKEQ. V lost 0 bases and J 0 bases, leaving 9 bases between the germline ends. This CDR3 is built from 15 residues. The CDR3 here is CASSQEALSSYEQYF. CDR3 bases: TGTGCCAGCAGCCAAGAAGCACTTAGCTCCTACGAGCAGTACTTC.

The gene calls are TRBV7-9 and TRBJ1-1; D remains ambiguous. The V gene lost 1 base and the J gene lost 6 bases, with 3 bases spanning the gap. The CDR3 length is 11 residues. Germline assignment: CDR1 SEHNR and CDR2 FQNEAQ (reference sequence). The CDR3 loop is CASSLEPEAFF. The CDR3 bases are TGTGCCAGCAGCTTAGAACCTGAAGCTTTCTTT.

The chain carries TRBV25-1 and TRBJ2-3; no definite D call. The CDR3 extends over 11 amino acids. Germline CDR1 MGHDK, CDR2 SYGVNS. The ends were cut back, 4 bases at V and 4 bases at J, with 3 bases in the middle. The CDR3: CASSVSDTQYF. Written as DNA, the CDR3 is TGTGCCAGCAGTGTTTCAGATACGCAGTATTTT. Looking up the rest from reference TRBV25-1 and TRBJ2-3 gives the full variable domain: EADIYQTPRYLVIGTGKKITLECSQTMGHDKMYWYQQDPGMELHLIHYSYGVNSTEKGDLSSESTVSRIRTEHFPLTLESARPSHTSQYLCASSVSDTQYFGPGTRLTVL.

This sequence joins TRBV15 and TRBJ1-2; 10 nucleotides match TRBD1. The CDR3 has 18 amino acids. The germline gives CDR1 LNHNV, CDR2 YYDKDF (reference sequence). Trimming at V came to 4 bases and at J to 4 bases, leaving 15 bases not matched to a gene. For the CDR3, the DNA is TGTGCCACCAGCACCCCCGGGACAGGGGCCCGCCGAGTCTATGGCTACACCTTC. Its protein is CATSTPGTGARRVYGYTF.

The chain uses TRBV12-3 or TRBV12-4 and TRBJ2-2; D remains unclear. The CDR3 is made up of 13 amino acids. Trimming left V 6 bases short and J 6 bases short, with 11 bases between. The DNA for the CDR3 is TGTGCCAGCAGCCCCACGGGCGCCGGGGAGCTGTTTTTT. As protein: CASSPTGAGELFF.

The CDR3: CASEQGTTEAFF. CDR3 nucleotides: TGTGCCAGCGAACAGGGTACCACTGAAGCTTTCTTT. The chain combines TRBV2 with TRBJ1-1; tentatively, D is TRBD1 (6 bases). The CDR3 has 12 residues. Between the trimmed V and J ends, which lost 8 bases and 4 bases, there was a span of 11 bases. Germline assignment: CDR1 SNHLY and CDR2 FYNNEI.

This chain links TRBV9 with TRBJ2-3; 7 bases are a match to TRBD1. J lost 2 bases, V lost 0 bases, and 3 bases had no gene match. The CDR3 runs 15 residues. Per the germline V gene, CDR1 is SGDLS and CDR2 is YYNGEE. The CDR3 loop reads CASSVGQGSTDTQYF. In DNA, the CDR3 is TGTGCCAGCAGCGTAGGACAGGGATCCACAGATACGCAGTATTTT.

This clone was observed a single time. J is TRBJ1-2 and V is TRBV30, with D possibly TRBD1 on 5 matching bases. Germline V lookup: CDR1 GTSNPN, CDR2 SVGIG (reference sequence). The CDR3 runs to 19 residues. Trimming removed 1 base at V and 6 bases at J, with 30 bases between. The CDR3 protein is CAWSGYTGGAPLSLHGYTF. The DNA for the CDR3 is TGTGCCTGGAGTGGATATACGGGCGGGGCCCCACTTTCCCTCCATGGCTACACCTTC.

CDR3 sequence (DNA): TGTGCCAGCAGCCTAGGGGTGGGATACTCCTACAATGAGCAGTTCTTC. It is translated as CASSLGVGYSYNEQFF. The gene calls are TRBV14 and TRBJ2-1; TRBD1 is a possible D gene (5 bases). Trimming cost V 4 bases and J 0 bases, with 13 bases left between them. The CDR3 spans 16 residues. CDR1 is SGHDN, CDR2 FVKESK, per germline.